This T cell receptor (beta chain) was recovered during a study of Graves' ophthalmopathy and Graves' hyperthyroidism. At least ten counts were recorded for this clonotype. The germline gives CDR1 DFQATT, CDR2 SNEGSKA (reference sequence). Losses at the gene ends were 5 bases for V and 4 bases for J; bases not matched to a gene: 8. The length of the CDR3 is 13 residues. PBMCs were density-gradient isolated from roughly 10 ml fresh blood. TCR beta CDR3 regions were amplified from RNA transcripts. The library came from an HTBI-primed first-round RT-PCR and a second-round multiplex PCR. TCRdb reprocessed the multiplex PCR reads with MiXCR, giving one entry per CDR3 protein. In the table there are 450,000 or so distinct CDR3 sequences, approximately 15% of which are singletons.

The sample taken for sequencing was blood. The chain couples TRBV20-1 to TRBJ2-7; 7 bases match TRBD2. This receptor was obtained from a woman under 40 with Graves' ophthalmopathy. The CDR3 sequence: CSAPGGARYEQYF. As DNA, the CDR3 is TGCAGTGCTCCGGGGGGAGCGAGATACGAGCAGTACTTC.